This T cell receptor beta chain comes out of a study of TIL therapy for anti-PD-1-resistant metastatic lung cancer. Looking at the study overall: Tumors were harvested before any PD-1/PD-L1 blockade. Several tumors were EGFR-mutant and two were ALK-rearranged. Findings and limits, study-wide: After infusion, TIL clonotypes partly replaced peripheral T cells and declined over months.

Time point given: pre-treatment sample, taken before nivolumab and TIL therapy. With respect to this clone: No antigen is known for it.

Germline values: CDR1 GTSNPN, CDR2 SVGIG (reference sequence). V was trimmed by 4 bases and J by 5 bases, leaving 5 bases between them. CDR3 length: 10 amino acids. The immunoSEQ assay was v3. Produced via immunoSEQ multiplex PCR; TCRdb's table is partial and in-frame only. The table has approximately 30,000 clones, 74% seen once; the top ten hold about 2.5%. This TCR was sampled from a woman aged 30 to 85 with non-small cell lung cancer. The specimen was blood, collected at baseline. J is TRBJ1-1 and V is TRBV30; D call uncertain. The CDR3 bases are TGTGCCTGGAAATTGACTGAAGCTTTCTTT. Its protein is CAWKLTEAFF. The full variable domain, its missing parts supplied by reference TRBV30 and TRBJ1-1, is SQTIHQWPATLVQPVGSPLSLECTVEGTSNPNLYWYRQAAGRGLQLLFYSVGIGQISSEVPQNLSASRPQDRQFILSSKKLLLSDSGFYLCAWKLTEAFFGQGTRLTVV.